This T cell receptor (beta chain) derives from a study of blood T cell repertoires in COVID-19 (dated by TCRdb to 2018 to 2021). Some background on the complete study: Collaborator samples came from the United States, Italy and Spain and covered acute and convalescent phases of COVID-19. The material from the prospective study consisted of cDNA or gDNA derived from T cells, B-cell-depleted T cells, or PBMCs. The dataset comprised deeply sampled blood TCRbeta repertoires from subjects exposed to, actively infected with, or recovered from COVID-19. The repertoires were released in a freely available public database meant as a resource for research on the immune response to SARS-CoV-2. Samples came from the ongoing ImmuneRACE study (first 160 participants) plus 1,254 subjects from 6 global collaborators. A de-identified subject ID, COVID-19 status, age in years and sex were almost always included in the sample metadata. HLA class I and class II types, where available, came from metadata supplied by the sample provider rather than from assay-based typing. What the authors observed across the whole study: Clinical and demographic metadata were provided uncurated, with the amount varying by source and participant.

TCRbeta CDR3 regions were amplified from genomic DNA using the immunoSEQ Assay, a bias-controlled multiplex PCR. The study's own analysis went as follows. Within the assay, amplification of reference gene primers was used to estimate how many nucleated cells each sample contained. To quantify the absolute abundance of each unique TCRbeta CDR3 rearrangement, sequence reads were collapsed and filtered. For each sample, productive Simpson clonality was calculated by taking the square root of Simpson's diversity index across productive rearrangements. TCRdb provides this immuneACCESS table in a form limited to in-frame rearrangements. Some clones are lacking; in checked studies, under half of them reflect an unresolved V gene, and why the rest are absent is not known. That table is the source of V, J and clone size, and D and trimming were worked out from the DNA. This sample is represented by some 46,000 clones; about 80% of them were singletons. The ten largest clones take up about 22% of the sample.

Whole blood was collected in K2EDTA tubes by collaborating institutions according to the institutions' own protocols. For TCRbeta analysis, collaborator samples were shipped as frozen whole blood, as isolated PBMCs, or as DNA extracted from either sample type. About this clone: Its antigen is not yet known. No much larger clonotype is one base removed from it; base qualities were not supplied.

The TCR sequence derives from a woman aged 55-70 years with acute or convalescent COVID-19. Sequencing used peripheral blood.

The bases read TGTGCCAGCAGTCTAGGGACTAGCGGGGTAGGTGAGCAGTTCTTC. Its protein product is CASSLGTSGVGEQFF. Recombination joined TRBV7-2 with TRBJ2-1; 13 of the junction bases match TRBD2. CDR1 and CDR2 (SGHTA, FQGNSA) derive from the germline V gene. V is cut back by 6 bases and J by 9 bases, with 8 bases in the junction unmatched. The cysteine opens and the phenylalanine closes a CDR3 of 15 amino acids. CDR3 DNA only is kept here, 45 bases in frame from base 1.